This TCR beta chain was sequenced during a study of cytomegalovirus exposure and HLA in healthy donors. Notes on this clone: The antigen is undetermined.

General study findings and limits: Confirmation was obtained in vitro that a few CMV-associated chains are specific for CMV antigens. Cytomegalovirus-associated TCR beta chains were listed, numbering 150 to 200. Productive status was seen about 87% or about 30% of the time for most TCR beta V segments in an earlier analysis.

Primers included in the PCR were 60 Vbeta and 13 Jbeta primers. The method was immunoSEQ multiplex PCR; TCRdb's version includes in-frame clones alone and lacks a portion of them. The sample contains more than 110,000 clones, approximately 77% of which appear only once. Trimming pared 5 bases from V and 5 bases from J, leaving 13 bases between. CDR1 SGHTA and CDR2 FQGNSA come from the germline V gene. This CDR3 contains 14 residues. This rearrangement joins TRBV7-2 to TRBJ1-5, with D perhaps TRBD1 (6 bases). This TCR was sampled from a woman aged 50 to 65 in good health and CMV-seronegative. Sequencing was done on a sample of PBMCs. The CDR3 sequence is CASSPGQVDQPQHF. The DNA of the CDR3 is TGTGCCAGCAGCCCGGGACAAGTCGATCAGCCCCAGCATTTT. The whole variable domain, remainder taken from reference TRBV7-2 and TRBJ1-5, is GAGVSQSPSNKVTEKGKDVELRCDPISGHTALYWYRQSLGQGLEFLIYFQGNSAPDKSGLPSDRFSAERTGGSVSTLTIQRTQQEDSAVYLCASSPGQVDQPQHFGDGTRLSIL.